Below, 22 T cell receptor beta chains from the same sample are listed, as sequenced in a study of cytomegalovirus exposure and HLA in healthy donors. The PCR was carried out with 60 Vbeta primers and 13 Jbeta primers. Repertoires were generated with immunoSEQ multiplex PCR, while TCRdb's copy carries only in-frame clones and drops some. Found here are some 120,000 clones, more than 65% of them singletons; the top ten hold around 1.5%. The sample taken for sequencing was PBMCs. The receptors derive from a woman aged 18-29 years in good health and CMV-seronegative.

The rearrangement links TRBV25-1 to TRBJ1-3, with a weak D call TRBD1 (6 bases). The CDR3 runs 14 residues. V was shortened by 3 bases and J by 4 bases, with 10 bases between the two germline ends. The germline V gene encodes CDR1 MGHDK and CDR2 SYGVNS. CDR3 in DNA: TGTGCCAGCAGTGATCCCAGGGGCGGAAACACCATATATTTT. It encodes CASSDPRGGNTIYF.

V is TRBV29-1 and J is TRBJ1-1; D ambiguous. The V and J ends lost 0 bases and 6 bases respectively, with 5 bases between them. This CDR3 is built from 11 residues. CDR1 is SQVTM and CDR2 is ANQGSEA in the germline V gene. The CDR3 sequence is CSVEEAAEAFF. The CDR3 bases are TGCAGCGTTGAAGAAGCTGCTGAAGCTTTCTTT.

CDR3 nucleotide sequence: TGCAGCGTTGATCAGGGGGGAAGAGGCTACACCTTC. This sequence encodes CSVDQGGRGYTF. The chain recombines TRBV29-1 with TRBJ1-2, with 7 bases fitting TRBD1. V shed 3 bases, J shed 8 bases, and the junction held 6 bases outside the gene matches. The CDR3 is made up of 12 amino acids. Germline values: CDR1 SQVTM, CDR2 ANQGSEA.

This clone was seen only once. V and J are TRBV19 and TRBJ2-5, with 11 nucleotides matching TRBD2. The J call is in doubt because the DNA end fits TRBJ2-7 better. CDR3 size: 14 residues. The germline CDR1 and CDR2 sequences are LNHDA and SQIVND (reference sequence). Here the CDR3 DNA reads TGTGCCAGTAGTTCCGGGACTAGCGGTTACGAGCAGTACTTC. Translating it yields CASSSGTSGYEQYF.

This clone was seen more than once but under ten times. The chain has TRBV9 and TRBJ2-2; 7 bases fit TRBD1. J was trimmed by 6 bases and V by 3 bases; bases with no gene match: 8. There are 15 residues in the CDR3. The germline V gene encodes CDR1 SGDLS and CDR2 YYNGEE. CDR3 nucleotide sequence: TGTGCCAGCAGCGACCGACAGGGTTGGGCCGGGGAGCTGTTTTTT. Its protein is CASSDRQGWAGELFF.

The V call is TRBV30, the J call TRBJ1-6; D might be TRBD1 (6 bases). The CDR3 sequence is 14 residues long. From germline, CDR1 is GTSNPN and CDR2 SVGIG (reference sequence). Trimming took off 3 bases at V and 10 bases at J, with 16 bases between the two ends. The CDR3 region has the DNA TGTGCCTGGAGACAGACAGGTAGTATCTCACCCCTCCACTTT. Its translation: CAWRQTGSISPLHF.

The table lists this clone with a count of one. The chain employs TRBV7-2 and TRBJ2-3; tentatively, D is TRBD2 (6 bases). Trimming cost V 1 base and J 2 bases, with 10 bases left between them. This CDR3 region has 15 residues. The germline V gene encodes CDR1 SGHTA and CDR2 FQGNSA. CDR3 in amino acids: CASSLVRGTTDTQYF. The CDR3 region has the DNA TGTGCCAGCAGCTTAGTCCGGGGGACCACAGATACGCAGTATTTT.

This sequence joins TRBV4-2 and TRBJ1-2, with D maybe TRBD1 (5 bases). The CDR3 covers 17 residues. V lost 5 bases and J lost 5, with 24 bases in between. The germline CDR1 and CDR2 sequences are LGHNA and YNFKEQ. CDR3 sequence (DNA): TGTGCCAGCAGCGGGGGGGTCGGAGGGCCCGGAATTTATGGCTACACCTTC. This translates into CASSGGVGGPGIYGYTF.

The chain joins TRBV9 to TRBJ2-6, with no clear D. The CDR3 is 16 residues long. V gave up 4 bases and J gave up 2 bases, with 13 bases separating them. Per germline, CDR1 SGDLS and CDR2 YYNGEE. Here the CDR3 DNA reads TGTGCCAGCAGCCCCCGCAGCCAGGCTGGGGCCAACGTCCTGACTTTC. This sequence encodes CASSPRSQAGANVLTF.

The rearrangement uses TRBV19 and TRBJ2-4, with 8 bases aligning to TRBD1. This CDR3 spans 16 amino acids. The V and J ends lost 3 bases and 0 bases, in that order; junction bases with no gene match: 4. Germline V CDR1 and CDR2: LNHDA, SQIVND (reference sequence). The CDR3 loop is CASSIQGQVAKNIQYF. In nucleotides, the CDR3 is TGTGCCAGTAGTATTCAGGGACAGGTAGCCAAAAACATTCAGTACTTC. The full variable domain, its missing parts supplied by reference TRBV19 and TRBJ2-4, is DGGITQSPKYLFRKEGQNVTLSCEQNLNHDAMYWYRQDPGQGLRLIYYSQIVNDFQKGDIAEGYSVSREKKESFPLTVTSAQKNPTAFYLCASSIQGQVAKNIQYFGAGTRLSVL.

V is TRBV19 and J is TRBJ2-7; 11 bases align to TRBD2. This CDR3 comprises 15 residues. V was clipped by 3 bases and J by 4 bases; unmatched bases: 5. Germline CDR1 LNHDA, CDR2 SQIVND (reference sequence). CDR3 loop: CASSITGTSGYEQYF. The CDR3, as DNA: TGTGCCAGTAGTATCACCGGGACTAGCGGATACGAGCAGTACTTC.

The chain is built from TRBV11-2 and TRBJ1-5; D gene uncertain. CDR1 SGHAT and CDR2 FQNNGV come from the germline V gene. V was trimmed by 1 base and J by 8 bases, leaving 9 bases between them. The CDR3 is made up of 13 amino acids. Here the CDR3 reads CASSLGHREPQHF. The CDR3 coding sequence is TGTGCCAGCAGCTTAGGCCATCGCGAGCCCCAGCATTTT.

J is TRBJ1-5 and V is TRBV7-8; 7 bases align to TRBD1. Germline loops: CDR1 SGHVS, CDR2 FQNEAQ. The V gene end was trimmed by 5 bases and the J gene end by 4 bases; junction bases not matched to a gene: 11. The CDR3 has 16 amino acids. CDR3 in DNA: TGTGCCAGCAGCCGCGTCCGGGACAGACTTAATCAGCCCCAGCATTTT. Encoded protein: CASSRVRDRLNQPQHF.

V and J are TRBV5-6 and TRBJ1-2; TRBD1 agrees at 7 bases. CDR1 and CDR2 (germline): SGHDT, YYEEEE. Unmatched junction bases numbered 6, after V lost 4 bases and J lost 0 bases. The CDR3 spans 15 residues. The CDR3 loop is CASSQSTGSNYGYTF. CDR3 DNA sequence: TGTGCCAGCAGCCAATCGACAGGGTCTAACTATGGCTACACCTTC.

V usage is TRBV7-8 and J usage is TRBJ1-2; D is possibly TRBD1 (6 bases). CDR1 is SGHVS, CDR2 FQNEAQ, per germline. This CDR3 spans 15 amino acids. V shed 5 bases and J shed 4 bases, with 17 bases lying between them. CDR3 sequence: CASSPPRTEIYGYTF. For the CDR3, the DNA is TGTGCCAGCAGCCCCCCCCGGACAGAAATCTATGGCTACACCTTC.

The J gene is TRBJ2-2, the V gene TRBV5-5; weak D call: TRBD1 (5 bases). Per the germline V gene, CDR1 is SGHKS and CDR2 is YYEKEE (reference sequence). Between the trimmed V and J ends, which lost 0 bases and 7 bases, there was a span of 16 bases. The CDR3 runs 16 residues. The CDR3 loop reads CASSLAGARHGGELFF. CDR3 nucleotides: TGTGCCAGCAGCTTGGCTGGGGCCCGGCACGGCGGGGAGCTGTTTTTT.

The chain combines TRBV2 with TRBJ2-6, with TRBD2 matching over 9 bases. The germline V gene has CDR1 SNHLY and CDR2 FYNNEI. The CDR3 is made up of 16 amino acids. V gave up 8 bases and J gave up 0 bases; unmatched junction bases: 5. CDR3 amino acids: CASLAGFRSGANVLTF. CDR3 nucleotides: TGTGCCAGCCTAGCGGGATTCCGCTCTGGGGCCAACGTCCTGACTTTC.

V gene TRBV5-4 combines with J gene TRBJ2-2, with D possibly being TRBD1 (6 bases). Trimming pared 0 bases from V and 4 bases from J, leaving 7 bases between. CDR1 SGHNT and CDR2 YYREEE come from the germline V gene (reference sequence). CDR3 length: 14 amino acids. In nucleotides, the CDR3 is TGTGCCAGCAGCTTGGCAGGGGTCACCGGGGAGCTGTTTTTT. Amino acids: CASSLAGVTGELFF. Full variable domain (rest looked up from reference TRBV5-4 and TRBJ2-2): ETGVTQSPTHLIKTRGQQVTLRCSSQSGHNTVSWYQQALGQGPQFIFQYYREEENGRGNFPPRFSGLQFPNYSSELNVNALELDDSALYLCASSLAGVTGELFFGEGSRLTVL.

V and J are TRBV5-1 and TRBJ1-2; the D gene is possibly TRBD1 (5 bases). Germline CDR1 is SGHRS and CDR2 is YFSETQ. The CDR3 totals 15 residues. V lost 3 bases to trimming and J lost 7 bases, with 19 bases between them. The chain's CDR3 is CASSSRERGDIGYTF. CDR3 DNA: TGCGCCAGCAGCTCCCGAGAACGGGGGGATATTGGCTACACCTTC.

The chain is built from TRBV7-2 and TRBJ1-1; TRBD1 matches 7 bases. The CDR3 totals 15 residues. Germline CDR1 is SGHTA and CDR2 is FQGNSA. The junction had 12 bases not matched to a gene; V was cut back by 5 bases and J by 6 bases. The CDR3 DNA reads TGTGCCAGCAGCCCTAGACAGGGAATATTAGCTGAAGCTTTCTTT. This gives the protein CASSPRQGILAEAFF.

The chain links TRBV30 to TRBJ1-1; unclear D gene. Germline lookup yields CDR1 GTSNPN and CDR2 SVGIG (reference sequence). V lost 2 bases and J lost 1, with 8 bases in between. The CDR3 spans 13 residues. The chain's CDR3 is CAWSRAGNTEAFF. In DNA, the CDR3 is TGTGCCTGGAGTAGGGCGGGGAACACTGAAGCTTTCTTT.

The V gene is TRBV6-5, the J gene TRBJ2-7; 9 positions agree with TRBD1. The V and J ends lost 0 bases and 1 base, in that order; junction bases with no gene match: 4. The CDR3 covers 16 residues. Germline CDR1 and CDR2: MNHEY and SVGAGI. As DNA, the CDR3 is TGTGCCAGCAGTTACTCCGAGACAGGGGGGTCCTACGAGCAGTACTTC. It is translated as CASSYSETGGSYEQYF.